The clone carrying this T cell receptor (beta chain) turned up a few times. Germline-derived CDR1 and CDR2 are SNHLY and FYNNEI. V was clipped by 1 base and J by 5 bases, with 11 bases between them. CDR3 length: 14 amino acids. These data belong to a study of blood T cell repertoires in COVID-19. Using immunoSEQ multiplex PCR, the repertoire was profiled, and TCRdb retains in-frame clones only, with some absent. The sample yields approximately 100,000 clones, roughly 87% seen once. The source of this sequence is a human donor in a cohort sampled during active COVID-19. The sequenced material came from peripheral blood. The rearrangement uses TRBV2 and TRBJ1-2, with a tentative D call TRBD1 (6 bases). CDR3 sequence reads: CASSEENRAYGYTF. CDR3 nucleotides: TGTGCCAGCAGTGAAGAAAACAGGGCATATGGCTACACCTTC.